This T cell receptor (beta chain) originates from a study of response to subunit inactivated influenza vaccine. Findings and limits, study-wide: It was the authors' suggestion that each seasonal influenza vaccination recruits few new T cells.

Losses at the gene ends were 8 bases for V and 12 bases for J; bases not matched to a gene: 15. Germline CDR1 reads MNHNS; CDR2 reads SASEGT. This CDR3 contains 14 residues. Worth noting for this clonotype: The target antigen is unknown.

TCRdb reprocessed the RT-PCR reads with MiXCR, giving one entry per CDR3 protein. This sample has hundreds of thousands of distinct CDR3 sequences, with roughly 15% found just once. The J gene is TRBJ2-1, the V gene TRBV6-1; 8 bases agree with TRBD2. This sequence was found in a man aged 50 to 60 who received an inactivated influenza vaccine. This sample comprised PBMCs from blood, obtained about 14 days before vaccination. CDR3 DNA sequence: TGTGCCAGCGGATCTTTAGCGGGATACGATGCGCAGTTCTTC. Translation gives CASGSLAGYDAQFF.